A single sample gave rise to the 21 T cell receptor beta chains below, sequenced in a study of regulatory T cells in long-lasting Graves disease. Construction of the TCR beta libraries employed iRepertoire HTBI primers in conjunction with Arm-PCR of CDR3 regions. TCRdb re-called the multiplex PCR reads with MiXCR, one entry per CDR3 protein. The data contain 400,000 to 500,000 distinct CDR3 sequences, approximately 15% of them seen just once; the ten biggest clones take up 7.8%. Regarding time point: newly diagnosed GD, antithyroid drugs for less than 3 months. Extracted RNA from PBMCs served as the source of the TCR library. This same sample was also taken into another study, of T cells in Graves' hyperthyroidism and ophthalmopathy.

This material consisted of peripheral blood mononuclear cells (PBMCs), taken at new diagnosis, from a patient treated with antithyroid drugs. The receptors come from a woman aged 40 to 50 with Graves disease.

This clonotype was counted between two and nine times. The chain has TRBV24-1 and TRBJ2-5; 8 bases align to TRBD2. The CDR3 is 17 amino acids. V shed 3 bases and J 5 bases; nucleotides not matched to a gene: 13. Germline assignment: CDR1 KGHDR and CDR2 SFDVKD. CDR3 nucleotide sequence: TGTGCCACCAGTGATCAAGGACTAGCCGAACTTGGGGAGACCCAGTACTTC. It yields the protein CATSDQGLAELGETQYF.

This clonotype was counted ten times or more. The J gene is TRBJ2-1, the V gene TRBV11-1, with D possibly being TRBD1 (7 bases). Deletions cut 3 bases from V and 5 bases from J, with 14 bases between. Germline V gives CDR1 SGHAT, CDR2 FQDESV (reference sequence). The CDR3 spans 15 residues. CDR3 amino acids: CASSLAGTENNEQFF. The CDR3 DNA reads TGTGCCAGCAGCTTGGCGGGGACAGAGAACAATGAGCAGTTCTTC.

This chain links TRBV6-1 with TRBJ2-1; D is uncertain. V was cut by 6 bases and J by 5 bases, with 17 bases left in between. This CDR3 has 15 amino acids. Germline V gene data show CDR1 as MNHNS and CDR2 as SASEGT. The CDR3 coding sequence is TGTGCCAGCAGCTCTAGAGCCCCATCCCACAATGAGCAGTTCTTC. Residues: CASSSRAPSHNEQFF.

In this sample, this clonotype turned up a few times. This sequence joins TRBV20-1 and TRBJ2-1; perhaps TRBD2 as D (6 bases). The CDR3 is 14 amino acids. V shed 5 bases and J shed 3 bases, with 14 bases lying between them. Per the germline V gene, CDR1 is DFQATT and CDR2 is SNEGSKA (reference sequence). CDR3 in amino acids: CSADGLASYNEQFF. In nucleotides, the CDR3 is TGCAGTGCTGATGGGCTAGCGAGCTACAATGAGCAGTTCTTC.

In this sample, this clonotype turned up many times. The chain recombines TRBV3-1 with TRBJ2-3; D gene uncertain. The CDR3 contains 13 residues. Germline V CDR1 and CDR2: LGHDT, YNNKEL (reference sequence). Trimming removed 2 bases from V and 5 bases from J, with 8 bases in between. CDR3 in amino acids: CASSQSGRDTQYF. Written as DNA, the CDR3 is TGTGCCAGCAGCCAAAGTGGAAGAGATACGCAGTATTTT.

The sample holds many counts of this clonotype. The J gene is TRBJ2-5, the V gene TRBV7-2, with D tentatively TRBD2 (6 bases). V was pared by 1 base and J by 4 bases, with 13 bases between. Germline lookup yields CDR1 SGHTA and CDR2 FQGNSA. The CDR3 loop spans 15 amino acids. CDR3 in DNA: TGTGCCAGCAGCTTAGGCGGGACCGTTTTAGAGACCCAGTACTTC. Its translation: CASSLGGTVLETQYF.

This clonotype was recorded a few times. V and J are TRBV20-1 and TRBJ2-2; no firm D call. Between the trimmed V and J ends, which lost 0 bases and 2 bases, there was a span of 13 bases. CDR1 DFQATT and CDR2 SNEGSKA come from the germline V gene (reference sequence). The CDR3 totals 16 residues. CDR3: CSARDFQLGNTGELFF. Written as DNA, the CDR3 is TGCAGTGCTAGAGATTTCCAACTGGGAAACACCGGGGAGCTGTTTTTT.

This clonotype showed up many times. The chain has TRBV11-2 and TRBJ2-2, with D uncertain. This CDR3 has 15 residues. Germline V gene data show CDR1 as SGHAT and CDR2 as FQNNGV. V gave up 3 bases and J gave up 0 bases, with 8 bases separating them. The CDR3 DNA sequence: TGTGCCAGCAGCTTTTGGACGGCGAACACCGGGGAGCTGTTTTTT. It codes for CASSFWTANTGELFF.

Concerning this clonotype: It may be a read error: a sequence one base away is much more abundant. The rearrangement joins TRBV12-3 or TRBV12-4 to TRBJ2-5; possibly TRBD1 for D (7 bases). With 6 bases removed from V and 1 base from J, the gap between germline ends came to 15 bases. This CDR3 has 15 residues. The CDR3 here is CASSPGGRPQETQYF. The CDR3 region has the DNA TGTGCCAGCAGCCCAGGGGGGCGCCCCCAAGAGACCCAGTACTTC.

In its sample, this clonotype was seen many times. V and J are TRBV7-2 and TRBJ2-1, with D hard to call. The germline V gene encodes CDR1 SGHTA and CDR2 FQGNSA. V gave up 1 base and J gave up 5 bases, with 12 bases separating them. There are 15 residues in the CDR3. In DNA form, the CDR3 reads TGTGCCAGCAGCTTAGTATATGGAATTCACAATGAGCAGTTCTTC. It is translated as CASSLVYGIHNEQFF.

This clonotype was seen many times. This chain uses TRBV7-9 with TRBJ2-7; 11 bases agree with TRBD1. The CDR3 loop spans 15 amino acids. From germline, CDR1 is SEHNR and CDR2 FQNEAQ (reference sequence). V was pared by 4 bases and J by 7 bases, with 9 bases of the junction left unmatched. CDR3 in DNA: TGTGCCAGCAGCTCGGAAGGGACAGGGGGTAGAGAGCAGTACTTC. It yields the protein CASSSEGTGGREQYF. Combining the CDR3 with reference TRBV7-9 and TRBJ2-7 gives the whole variable domain DTGVSQNPRHKITKRGQNVTFRCDPISEHNRLYWYRQTLGQGPEFLTYFQNEAQLEKSRLLSDRFSAERPKGSFSTLEIQRTEQGDSAMYLCASSSEGTGGREQYFGPGTRLTVT.

In its sample, this clonotype was seen many times. The chain joins TRBV7-9 to TRBJ2-7; 7 bases agree with TRBD1. The CDR3 spans 15 residues. With V trimmed by 7 bases and J by 2 bases, 11 bases remained unmatched. Per the germline V gene, CDR1 is SEHNR and CDR2 is FQNEAQ (reference sequence). The CDR3 nucleotides read TGTGCCAGCACGCTAGACCGGGACAGAGCCTACGAGCAGTACTTC. As protein: CASTLDRDRAYEQYF.

This clonotype has just a few counts. The chain is built from TRBV3-1 and TRBJ2-7; TRBD1 is a possible D gene (5 bases). Germline lookup yields CDR1 LGHDT and CDR2 YNNKEL (reference sequence). Trimming left V 0 bases short and J 3 bases short, with 12 bases between. The CDR3 length is 15 residues. The CDR3 DNA reads TGTGCCAGCAGCCAAGAGAATAGGGGAATCTACGAGCAGTACTTC. Amino acid sequence: CASSQENRGIYEQYF.

This clonotype has at least ten counts. The chain has TRBV24-1 and TRBJ2-7; TRBD2 is a possible D gene (5 bases). The germline V gene has CDR1 KGHDR and CDR2 SFDVKD. The CDR3 sequence is 12 residues long. The V gene lost 9 bases and the J gene lost 5 bases, with 13 bases spanning the gap. The CDR3 region is CATRGQTDEQYF. The DNA for the CDR3 is TGTGCCACCCGAGGGCAGACGGACGAGCAGTACTTC.

This clonotype was detected many times. The chain links TRBV10-3 to TRBJ2-7; 11 bases map to TRBD1. Trimming cost V 2 bases and J 5 bases; bases outside gene matches: 5. The CDR3 loop spans 15 amino acids. Looked up from germline, CDR1 is ENHRY and CDR2 is SYGVKD. This CDR3 is CAISEQDRGRDEQYF. CDR3 nucleotides: TGTGCCATCAGTGAGCAGGACAGGGGGCGCGACGAGCAGTACTTC.

Comment on this clonotype: Since a much larger clone is just one base distant, this may be a read error. This CDR3 is CGSSFGLSTVPTYEQYF. The CDR3 region has the DNA TGTGGCAGCAGTTTCGGTCTTTCGACAGTGCCCACCTACGAGCAGTACTTC. The chain has TRBV6-2 or TRBV6-3 and TRBJ2-7; D is possibly TRBD1 (5 bases). Germline V gives CDR1 MNHEY, CDR2 SVGEGT. This CDR3 is 17 amino acids long.

This clonotype was detected many times. The chain employs TRBV11-3 and TRBJ2-7; D unresolved. V was pared by 6 bases and J by 0 bases, with 9 bases between. CDR3 length: 13 residues. Germline CDR1 SGHNT, CDR2 YENEEA. CDR3 protein: CASSARSSYEQYF. CDR3 in DNA: TGTGCCAGCAGTGCTAGGAGCTCCTACGAGCAGTACTTC.

This clonotype was seen many times. The CDR3 DNA reads TGCAGCGTTGCTTCGGGCAGTACGAACAATGAGCAGTTCTTC. This sequence encodes CSVASGSTNNEQFF. The V and J genes are TRBV29-1 and TRBJ2-1, with unresolved D. The germline gives CDR1 SQVTM, CDR2 ANQGSEA. The V gene lost 4 bases and the J gene lost 5 bases, with 15 bases spanning the gap. The CDR3 runs to 14 residues.

In its sample, this clonotype was seen many times. The J gene is TRBJ1-1, the V gene TRBV20-1; D might be TRBD1 (5 bases). Germline loops: CDR1 DFQATT, CDR2 SNEGSKA (reference sequence). This CDR3 has 12 residues. V lost 3 bases to trimming and J lost 8 bases, with 13 bases between them. The DNA of the CDR3 is TGCAGTGCTAGTTATGGATACAGGGAAGCTTTCTTT. It encodes CSASYGYREAFF.

This sequence joins TRBV12-3 or TRBV12-4 and TRBJ2-7; D possibly corresponds to TRBD2 (6 bases). The ends were cut back, 2 bases at V and 0 bases at J, with 14 bases in the middle. The CDR3 runs to 16 residues. CDR3 loop: CASSLFAGLSSYEQYF. The CDR3 DNA sequence: TGTGCCAGCAGTTTATTTGCGGGGTTGAGCTCCTACGAGCAGTACTTC.

The chain has TRBV5-1 and TRBJ2-5; D is possibly TRBD2 (5 bases). The germline V and J ends were trimmed by 5 bases and 5 bases, with 22 bases remaining between them. The germline CDR1 and CDR2 sequences are SGHRS and YFSETQ. There are 16 residues in the CDR3. This chain's CDR3 is CASSEGPKAEGETQYF. CDR3 DNA sequence: TGCGCCAGCAGTGAGGGTCCCAAGGCAGAGGGTGAGACCCAGTACTTC. Together with reference TRBV5-1 and TRBJ2-5, the CDR3 gives the full variable domain: KAGVTQTPRYLIKTRGQQVTLSCSPISGHRSVSWYQQTPGQGLQFLFEYFSETQRNKGNFPGRFSGRQFSNSRSEMNVSTLELGDSALYLCASSEGPKAEGETQYFGPGTRLLVL.